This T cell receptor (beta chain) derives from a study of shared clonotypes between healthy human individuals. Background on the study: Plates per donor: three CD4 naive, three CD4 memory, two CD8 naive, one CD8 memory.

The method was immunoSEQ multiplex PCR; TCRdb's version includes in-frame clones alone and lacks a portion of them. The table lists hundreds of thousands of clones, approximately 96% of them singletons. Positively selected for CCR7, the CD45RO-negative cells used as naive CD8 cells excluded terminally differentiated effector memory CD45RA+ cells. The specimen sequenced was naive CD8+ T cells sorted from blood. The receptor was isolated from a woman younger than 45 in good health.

CDR3 coding DNA: TGTGCCAGCAGCTTGGTCGGGAGGGTTTACAATGAGCAGTTCTTC. Residues: CASSLVGRVYNEQFF. The chain couples TRBV5-8 to TRBJ2-1; 8 bases match TRBD2. CDR3 length: 15 amino acids. Germline loops: CDR1 SGHTS, CDR2 YDEGEE. The J segment lost 4 bases and the V segment lost 0 bases, leaving 3 bases of the junction unmatched.